This T cell receptor beta chain comes out of a study of blood T cell repertoires in COVID-19. Study as a whole: The samples span acute and convalescent COVID-19 from the United States, Italy and Spain.

Authors' processing steps: Reference gene primer amplification yielded estimated nucleated cell counts. TCRdb's copy holds only in-frame clones and misses some; the assay was immunoSEQ multiplex PCR. The DNA was the basis for D and trimming; V, J and clone size are from that table. The sample lists 200,000 to 250,000 clones; around 88% were seen once. V was cut by 6 bases and J by 10 bases, with 10 bases left in between. CDR3 size: 12 residues. Per the germline V gene, CDR1 is MDHEN and CDR2 is SYDVKM. The source is a man in his fifties with active or convalescent COVID-19. Sequenced: peripheral blood. The chain has TRBV28 and TRBJ1-6; no clear D. The CDR3 DNA follows: TGTGCCAGCAGCCGAGAGCTGTCACCCCTCCACTTT. Translating it yields CASSRELSPLHF.